This TCR beta chain emerged from a study of CD8 T cells in Susac syndrome. In the study overall: Active disease was present in 5 or 6 of the sequenced Susac syndrome patients, and remission in fewer than 10.

A quantity of about 0.5 to 1 ug RNA underwent reverse transcription using random hexamers. An immunoSEQ multiplex PCR generated amplified TCR beta CDR3 products spanning 54 Vbeta and 13 Jbeta. MiXCR, applied by TCRdb to the immunoSEQ multiplex PCR reads, yields one record per CDR3 protein. The profile shows under 250,000 distinct CDR3 sequences, about 94% of them singletons. Germline CDR1 is SQVTM and CDR2 is ANQGSEA. This CDR3 contains 14 residues. Trimming at V came to 7 bases and at J to 9 bases, leaving 14 bases not matched to a gene. Sequencing of TCR beta covered CD8+ and CD4+ T cells obtained from blood. TEMRA cells were FACS-enriched, with CD8+ and CD4+ T cells isolated negatively.

The chain joins TRBV29-1 to TRBJ2-1; TRBD1 agrees at 8 bases. The sample consisted of CD4+ T cells from PBMCs. The receptor was derived from a human donor with Susac syndrome. The CDR3 region has the DNA TGCAGCGCAGCCGGGACAGGCCCTACCCTTGAGCAGTTCTTC. It encodes CSAAGTGPTLEQFF.